Listed here are 17 T cell receptor beta chains from one sample, sequenced in a study of T cell changes during pregnancy in multiple sclerosis. TCRdb's copy holds only in-frame clones and misses some; the assay was immunoSEQ multiplex PCR. This repertoire shows approximately 90,000 clones, about 89% found once; its top ten account for approximately 2.4%. The input for sequencing was peripheral blood, taken in the first trimester of pregnancy. The source is a female donor with multiple sclerosis, enrolled in a pregnancy study.

The chain uses TRBV19 and TRBJ1-3; D uncertain. Germline V lookup: CDR1 LNHDA, CDR2 SQIVND (reference sequence). Trimming removed 7 bases from V and 0 bases from J, with 19 bases in between. The CDR3 has 17 residues. CDR3 sequence reads: CASTSRESASSGNTIYF. The CDR3 region has the DNA TGTGCCAGTACCTCCCGGGAATCAGCCAGCTCTGGAAACACCATATATTTT.

V gene TRBV5-5 combines with J gene TRBJ2-3, with D unresolved. CDR1 is SGHKS, CDR2 YYEKEE, per germline (reference sequence). The CDR3 runs 14 residues. Trimming removed 0 bases from V and 2 bases from J, with 7 bases in between. DNA of the CDR3: TGTGCCAGCAGCTTGGACAGCTCCACAGATACGCAGTATTTT. Protein: CASSLDSSTDTQYF.

The genes are TRBV9 and TRBJ1-2, with TRBD1 matching 10 bases. In germline, CDR1 is SGDLS, CDR2 YYNGEE. J lost 4 bases, V lost 3 bases, and 6 bases had no gene match. This CDR3 has 15 residues. The CDR3 protein is CASSAETGGVYGYTF. The CDR3 DNA reads as TGTGCCAGCAGCGCGGAGACAGGGGGCGTCTATGGCTACACCTTC.

The chain uses TRBV6-1 and TRBJ1-2; TRBD1 matches at 7 bases. Trimming cost V 6 bases and J 2 bases; bases outside gene matches: 6. Per germline, CDR1 MNHNS and CDR2 SASEGT. The CDR3 covers 14 residues. As DNA, the CDR3 is TGTGCCAGCAGGACTGGGACAGAAAACTATGGCTACACCTTC. Translation: CASRTGTENYGYTF.

This chain links TRBV9 with TRBJ1-5; maybe TRBD1 (6 bases). Germline-derived CDR1 and CDR2 are SGDLS and YYNGEE. V lost 0 bases to trimming and J lost 3 bases, with 10 bases between them. The CDR3 loop spans 15 amino acids. CDR3 coding DNA: TGTGCCAGCAGCGTAGGAGACAGGTACAATCAGCCCCAGCATTTT. It specifies CASSVGDRYNQPQHF. Complete variable domain (other parts from reference TRBV9 and TRBJ1-5): DSGVTQTPKHLITATGQRVTLRCSPRSGDLSVYWYQQSLDQGLQFLIQYYNGEERAKGNILERFSAQQFPDLHSELNLSSLELGDSALYFCASSVGDRYNQPQHFGDGTRLSIL.

About this clone: This CDR3 is also generated by other DNA sequences in the sample. The chain carries TRBV4-1 and TRBJ2-1; 8 positions agree with TRBD1. This CDR3 region has 15 residues. The V segment lost 4 bases and the J segment 4 bases; nucleotides outside the gene matches: 6. Germline assignment: CDR1 MGHRA and CDR2 YSYEKL. DNA for the CDR3: TGCGCCAGCAGCCCCTGGACAGGGACTTACAATGAGCAGTTCTTC. As protein: CASSPWTGTYNEQFF.

The count of this clone is one. CDR3 in amino acids: CATSRDRSMGELFF. The CDR3 region has the DNA TGTGCCACCAGCAGAGATCGGTCTATGGGGGAGCTGTTTTTT. The J gene is TRBJ2-2, the V gene TRBV15; D remains ambiguous. Deletions cut 0 bases from V and 8 bases from J, with 10 bases between. The CDR3 loop spans 14 amino acids. CDR1 is LNHNV and CDR2 is YYDKDF in the germline V gene (reference sequence).

CDR3 loop: CASSTRQGCHGNSPLHF. CDR3 DNA sequence: TGTGCCAGCAGCACCCGACAGGGTTGCCACGGTAATTCACCCCTCCACTTT. The chain joins TRBV21-1 to TRBJ1-6; no DNA check was done on the table's D call, TRBD1. TRBV21-1 is annotated as a pseudogene. CDR3 length: 17 amino acids.

This chain links TRBV7-3 with TRBJ2-3, with 7 bases identical to TRBD2. The CDR3 extends over 14 amino acids. V lost 4 bases to trimming and J lost 1 base; unmatched junction nucleotides: 2. CDR1 SGHTA and CDR2 FQGTGA come from the germline V gene. CDR3 in amino acids: CASSSAGGTDTQYF. The CDR3 coding sequence is TGTGCCAGCAGCTCGGCGGGAGGCACAGATACGCAGTATTTT. Variable domain in full (rest from reference TRBV7-3 and TRBJ2-3): GAGVSQTPSNKVTEKGKYVELRCDPISGHTALYWYRQSLGQGPEFLIYFQGTGAADDSGLPNDRFFAVRPEGSVSTLKIQRTERGDSAVYLCASSSAGGTDTQYFGPGTRLTVL.

This clone was seen more than once but under ten times. The rearrangement links TRBV4-2 to TRBJ1-5, with no clear D. The V and J ends lost 0 bases and 7 bases respectively, with 10 bases between them. The CDR3 spans 14 residues. Looked up from germline, CDR1 is LGHNA and CDR2 is YNFKEQ. CDR3 sequence: CASSQDGREQPQHF. For the CDR3, the DNA is TGTGCCAGCAGCCAAGATGGGAGGGAACAGCCCCAGCATTTT.

V is TRBV6-1 and J is TRBJ1-6; 9 bases align to TRBD1. CDR3 length: 15 amino acids. The trim removed 7 bases at V and 6 bases at J, leaving 7 bases unmatched. Germline V CDR1 and CDR2: MNHNS, SASEGT. For the CDR3, the DNA is TGTGCCAGCACCGGACAGGGGAGAGGTAATTCACCCCTCCACTTT. Its protein is CASTGQGRGNSPLHF.

The chain recombines TRBV9 with TRBJ2-2, with D tentatively TRBD2 (6 bases). CDR1 and CDR2 (germline): SGDLS, YYNGEE. This CDR3 is 16 amino acids long. V was trimmed by 4 bases and J by 2 bases, leaving 15 bases between them. The CDR3 bases are TGTGCCAGCAGCCCCCAAATGCGGGGAAACACCGGGGAGCTGTTTTTT. The encoded protein is CASSPQMRGNTGELFF.

This sequence joins TRBV7-9 and TRBJ2-1; a possible D gene is TRBD2 (5 bases). The CDR3 length is 14 residues. Germline-derived CDR1 and CDR2 are SEHNR and FQNEAQ (reference sequence). Between the trimmed V and J ends, which lost 4 bases and 6 bases, there was a span of 13 bases. The CDR3: CASSSQRGLNEQFF. The DNA for the CDR3 is TGTGCCAGCAGCTCACAGCGAGGGCTCAATGAGCAGTTCTTC.

This chain connects TRBV6-6 to TRBJ2-7; D perhaps matches TRBD1 (5 bases). Germline V gene data show CDR1 as MNHNY and CDR2 as SVGAGI (reference sequence). The CDR3 covers 15 residues. Trimming removed 6 bases at V and 6 bases at J, with 21 bases between. The CDR3 DNA sequence: TGTGCCAGCAGGGGGATGGGTTCAGGGCAGGGCGAGCAGTACTTC. This sequence encodes CASRGMGSGQGEQYF.

V is TRBV5-6 and J is TRBJ1-2; tentatively, D is TRBD1 (6 bases). Trimming cost V 4 bases and J 4 bases, with 14 bases left between them. Germline loops: CDR1 SGHDT, CDR2 YYEEEE. This CDR3 has 14 amino acids. In DNA form, the CDR3 reads TGTGCCAGCAGCGTAACAGGGAATTCCTATGGCTACACCTTC. Its protein product is CASSVTGNSYGYTF.

The chain uses TRBV23-1 and TRBJ1-1; 11 nucleotides line up with TRBD1. TRBV23-1 is marked as an open reading frame, function uncertain. V shed 6 bases, J shed 0 bases, and the junction held 3 bases outside the gene matches. CDR3 length: 15 amino acids. The DNA of the CDR3 is TGCGCCAGCAGCGGGACAGGGGGTTTGAACACTGAAGCTTTCTTT. Translated: CASSGTGGLNTEAFF.

This chain connects TRBV5-4 to TRBJ1-4, with 7 positions matching TRBD1. This CDR3 contains 15 residues. CDR1 SGHNT and CDR2 YYREEE come from the germline V gene (reference sequence). Trimming at V came to 3 bases and at J to 3 bases, leaving 5 bases not matched to a gene. CDR3 nucleotide sequence: TGTGCCAGCAGCTCCAAGGGGGCGGCTAATGAAAAACTGTTTTTT. It codes for CASSSKGAANEKLFF.